This section outlines one T cell receptor (beta chain) sequence together with its context. This sample was included in a study of T cell responses to AZD1222 COVID-19 vaccine. Profiling relied on immunoSEQ multiplex PCR, and the TCRdb table lists in-frame clones only, not all of them. The profile shows roughly 120,000 clones, more than 85% of them singletons. Source: peripheral blood, taken on day 0 of AZD1222 vaccination. This clonotype originated in an adult in good health.

CDR3 protein: CASSRTGFQETQYF. DNA of the CDR3: TGTGCCAGCAGTAGAACAGGGTTCCAAGAGACCCAGTACTTC. The chain couples TRBV6-2 or TRBV6-3 to TRBJ2-5; a possible D gene is TRBD1 (6 bases). In germline, CDR1 is MNHEY, CDR2 SVGEGT. The CDR3 sequence is 14 residues long. With 5 bases removed from V and 1 base from J, the gap between germline ends came to 11 bases.